This TCR beta chain came from a study of T cells in Graves' hyperthyroidism and ophthalmopathy. Study-wide points: Blood also carried most thyroid clonotypes expanded above 0.001.

Orbital computed tomography and thyroid ultrasound, together with serum TRAb and thyroxine and clinical symptoms, were used for diagnoses. Amplified regions were TCR beta CDR3 sequences from RNA transcripts. With the HTBI primer set, the TCR CDR3 went through a first round of RT-PCR. TCRdb processed the multiplex PCR reads anew with MiXCR; each CDR3 protein has one entry. The sample yields roughly 550,000 distinct CDR3 sequences, about 15% seen once. The junction had 8 bases not matched to a gene; V was cut back by 5 bases and J by 4 bases. CDR1 and CDR2 from the germline V gene are MDHEN and SYDVKM. The CDR3 covers 15 residues. Of note for this clonotype: The antigen is undetermined.

This TCR was sampled from a woman younger than 45 with Graves' ophthalmopathy. Sequenced input: blood. The chain uses TRBV28 and TRBJ1-2; 9 bases line up with TRBD1. The DNA of the CDR3 is TGTGCCAGCAGTCCAACCGCGGACAGGGGCTATGGCTACACCTTC. Protein product: CASSPTADRGYGYTF.